The clone carrying this TCR beta chain was seen ten or more times. Its matching antigen is unknown. Germline V CDR1 and CDR2: DFQATT, SNEGSKA (reference sequence). This CDR3 is built from 15 residues. V lost 1 base to trimming and J lost 6 bases, with 17 bases between them. This specimen comes from a study of neurological immune-mediated disorders. Study in general: The study included around 35 multiple sclerosis patients, some 31 relapsing-remitting and 3 secondary progressive. Regarding the study as a whole: HTLV-1-associated myelopathy displayed the greatest TCR clonal expansion, and multiple sclerosis exhibited the smallest, lower than that of healthy controls. The multiple sclerosis repertoire cluster had no clinical or MRI feature associated with it.

Each sequencing run yielded over 170 million TCR-beta sequences from 15-18 subjects. From the 5' RACE reads, TCRdb called clonotypes with MiXCR, one entry per CDR3 protein. Of 75,000 to 80,000 distinct CDR3 sequences in the sample, 4.5% to 6.5% are singletons; the top ten hold 2% to 2.5%. The sequence derives from a young woman with multiple sclerosis. The sequencing input was PBMCs. J is TRBJ2-3 and V is TRBV20-1, with D perhaps TRBD2 (7 bases). Here the CDR3 DNA reads TGCAGTGCTAGAGCCGGGGGGCCAGGGGAGGATACGCAGTATTTT. It yields the protein CSARAGGPGEDTQYF.